The 14 T cell receptor beta chains in this list originate from one sample, sequenced in a study of T cell responses to AZD1222 COVID-19 vaccine. Sequencing was performed with immunoSEQ multiplex PCR; in TCRdb, only in-frame clones are kept and a portion is missing. The sample contains 100,000 to 150,000 clones, 85% to 90% of which appear only once. The specimen comprised peripheral blood, sampled 28 days after the second AZD1222 dose. All receptors derive from an adult who received the AZD1222 COVID-19 vaccine.

The CDR3 DNA reads as TGTGCCAGCAGCGTAGGGGGTACTAGCGGGTACCAAGAGACCCAGTACTTC. This gives the protein CASSVGGTSGYQETQYF. The chain employs TRBV9 and TRBJ2-5; 9 bases map to TRBD2. Germline V gene data show CDR1 as SGDLS and CDR2 as YYNGEE. The J segment lost 0 bases and the V segment lost 0 bases, leaving 6 bases of the junction unmatched. The CDR3 spans 17 residues.

The rearrangement uses TRBV2 and TRBJ2-7; a weak D match, TRBD2 (5 bases). Germline V gene sequence: CDR1 SNHLY, CDR2 FYNNEI. This CDR3 has 14 amino acids. Between the trimmed V and J ends, which lost 8 bases and 0 bases, there was a span of 14 bases. CDR3 residues: CASGLASSSYEQYF. CDR3 DNA: TGTGCCAGCGGACTGGCTAGTAGCTCCTACGAGCAGTACTTC.

CDR3 protein: CASSPWTRPSETQYF. CDR3 DNA sequence: TGTGCCAGCAGTCCGTGGACTAGGCCCTCCGAGACCCAGTACTTC. This chain uses TRBV7-7 with TRBJ2-5; 7 nucleotides align to TRBD2. CDR1 is SSHAT, CDR2 FNYEAQ, per germline (reference sequence). The CDR3 extends over 15 amino acids. The J segment lost 5 bases and the V segment lost 6 bases, leaving 12 bases of the junction unmatched. Complete variable domain (other parts from reference TRBV7-7 and TRBJ2-5): GAGVSQSPRYKVTKRGQDVTLRCDPISSHATLYWYQQALGQGPEFLTYFNYEAQPDKSGLPSDRFSAERPEGSISTLTIQRTEQRDSAMYRCASSPWTRPSETQYFGPGTRLLVL.

This chain joins TRBV10-3 and TRBJ2-3, with D possibly being TRBD2 (5 bases). The V gene's germline CDR1 is ENHRY and CDR2 SYGVKD. The CDR3 is 14 amino acids. V was cut by 0 bases and J by 4 bases, with 8 bases left in between. The CDR3 nucleotides read TGTGCCATCAGTGAGTCGACCGGGGCAGATACGCAGTATTTT. Amino acids: CAISESTGADTQYF.

The V gene is TRBV30, the J gene TRBJ1-5; 10 bases match TRBD1. V was clipped by 3 bases and J by 4 bases; unmatched bases: 9. This CDR3 spans 16 amino acids. CDR1 GTSNPN and CDR2 SVGIG come from the germline V gene (reference sequence). The chain's CDR3 is CAWRAPLGQGNQPQHF. The CDR3 bases are TGTGCCTGGAGGGCACCTTTGGGACAGGGGAATCAGCCCCAGCATTTT.

The chain recombines TRBV4-1 with TRBJ1-3, with 8 bases matching TRBD1. The CDR3 covers 17 residues. CDR1 is MGHRA and CDR2 is YSYEKL in the germline V gene. The ends lost 0 bases at V and 2 bases at J; junction bases unmatched: 6. The CDR3 loop reads CASSQEPGGRAGNTIYF. The CDR3 DNA follows: TGCGCCAGCAGCCAAGAGCCAGGGGGCCGAGCTGGAAACACCATATATTTT.

The V gene is TRBV30, the J gene TRBJ2-7, with 13 bases fitting TRBD2. V dropped 4 bases and J dropped 2; count of bases not matched to a gene: 8. Germline V gene sequence: CDR1 GTSNPN, CDR2 SVGIG (reference sequence). The CDR3 extends over 16 amino acids. This chain's CDR3 is CAWTKGTSGAAYEQYF. DNA of the CDR3: TGTGCCTGGACCAAAGGGACTAGCGGGGCCGCCTACGAGCAGTACTTC.

The genes are TRBV4-2 and TRBJ1-3; the match to TRBD1 covers 7 bases. V trimming: 7 bases; J trimming: 2 bases; junction bases outside the gene matches: 14. The CDR3 runs to 17 residues. Germline CDR1 reads LGHNA; CDR2 reads YNFKEQ. CDR3 loop: CASTPQAGGIAGNTIYF. CDR3 bases: TGTGCCAGCACGCCGCAGGCAGGGGGAATAGCTGGAAACACCATATATTTT.

As regards this clone: Its ends do not fully match the called genes, so a read error is possible. The chain has TRBV3-1 (or the pseudogene TRBV3-2) and TRBJ2-4; D is perhaps TRBD1 or TRBD2 (5 bases each). Germline loops: CDR1 LGHDT, CDR2 YNNKEL (reference sequence). The CDR3 runs 13 residues. CDR3 nucleotides: TGTGCCAGCAGCCAAGATAGGTGGGGGTCCAAAAGCTTC. Its protein is CASSQDRWGSKSF.

This chain uses TRBV5-7 with TRBJ1-3; 7 bases are a match to TRBD1. TRBV5-7 is identified as an open reading frame with a role that is uncertain. This CDR3 spans 16 amino acids. V trimming: 2 bases; J trimming: 4 bases; junction bases outside the gene matches: 9. CDR3 coding DNA: TGTGCCAGCAGCTTAGGGGGCGGGGCGAAGGGAAACACCATATATTTT. Its translation is CASSLGGGAKGNTIYF.

This chain connects TRBV7-2 to TRBJ2-7; D is unresolved. Germline V lookup: CDR1 SGHTA, CDR2 FQGNSA. This CDR3 is 13 amino acids long. The V and J ends lost 0 bases and 3 bases respectively, with 6 bases between them. The CDR3 loop reads CASSLAQRYEQYF. The CDR3 region has the DNA TGTGCCAGCAGCTTAGCACAGCGCTACGAGCAGTACTTC.

The chain employs TRBV5-1 and TRBJ2-7; possible D gene TRBD2, 5 bases. This CDR3 spans 13 amino acids. Germline V CDR1 and CDR2: SGHRS, YFSETQ. The germline V and J ends were trimmed by 5 bases and 0 bases, with 9 bases remaining between them. The CDR3 bases are TGCGCCAGCAGTTGGGAGAGCTCCTACGAGCAGTACTTC. The encoded protein is CASSWESSYEQYF.

The rearrangement links TRBV3-1 (or the pseudogene TRBV3-2) to TRBJ1-4, with D perhaps TRBD1 (5 bases). In germline, CDR1 is LGHDT, CDR2 YNNKEL (reference sequence). This CDR3 contains 16 residues. The ends were cut back, 0 bases at V and 4 bases at J, with 12 bases in the middle. This CDR3 is CASSQDYWQGNEKLFF. Written as DNA, the CDR3 is TGTGCCAGCAGCCAAGATTATTGGCAGGGTAATGAAAAACTGTTTTTT.

The J gene is TRBJ1-2, the V gene TRBV3-1 (or the pseudogene TRBV3-2); D possibly corresponds to TRBD1 (5 bases). There are 15 residues in the CDR3. V was cut by 4 bases and J by 2 bases, with 14 bases left in between. Germline V gene data show CDR1 as LGHDT and CDR2 as YNNKEL (reference sequence). The CDR3 protein is CASSPQRGANYGYTF. DNA for the CDR3: TGTGCCAGCAGCCCCCAAAGGGGAGCGAACTATGGCTACACCTTC.